Below, 28 T cell receptor beta chains from the same sample are listed, as sequenced in a study of CXCR3-negative and CXCR3-positive naive CD8 T cells. Study-wide findings and caveats: For CXCR3-positive naive cells, TRB CDR3s were more hydrophobic than those of CXCR3-negative naive cells.

5' RACE with UMI labels generated the TRB cDNA libraries. TCRdb re-called the 5' RACE reads; every CDR3 protein appears as one record, without DNA. The listing contains 130,000 or so distinct CDR3 sequences. Their recognized antigens are unknown. The specimen was naive CXCR3+ CD8+ T cells from blood. Regarding subset: CD45RO-CCR7+CD27+CD95- naive CD8+ T cells expressing CXCR3 (TNR3+). These receptor sequences come from a human donor in good health. Some clones in this sample may be carry-over from other donors' samples.

This chain uses TRBV7-9 with TRBJ2-1; TCRdb outputs TRBD1, but without DNA this stays unchecked. Germline lookup yields CDR1 SEHNR and CDR2 FQNEAQ (reference sequence). The CDR3 covers 13 residues. The CDR3 sequence is CASVGGPYNEQFF.

This chain connects TRBV23-1 to TRBJ2-7; TCRdb selects TRBD1, and the lack of DNA leaves this call unchecked. TRBV23-1 carries the ORF label, with uncertain function. This CDR3 has 16 residues. This chain's CDR3 is CASRSGRTGESHEQYF.

This sequence joins TRBV7-8 and TRBJ2-1. The CDR3 extends over 13 amino acids. In germline, CDR1 is SGHVS, CDR2 FQNEAQ. The CDR3 region is CASSLAGLAEQFF.

V is TRBV7-3 and J is TRBJ2-1. CDR1 is SGHTA, CDR2 FQGTGA, per germline. The CDR3 is made up of 15 amino acids. CDR3 amino acids: CASSLTLGADNEQFF.

The V call is TRBV28, the J call TRBJ1-5. This CDR3 is 14 amino acids long. CDR1 MDHEN and CDR2 SYDVKM come from the germline V gene. CDR3: CASSLLREDQPQHF.

This chain links TRBV14 with TRBJ2-1; checking the TCRdb D call of TRBD1 is not possible without DNA. The CDR3 runs to 12 residues. Germline V lookup: CDR1 SGHDN, CDR2 FVKESK. CDR3 sequence: CASSHGTDEQLF. Variable domain in full (rest from reference TRBV14 and TRBJ2-1): EAGVTQFPSHSVIEKGQTVTLRCDPISGHDNLYWYRRVMGKEIKFLLHFVKESKQDESGMPNNRFLAERTGGTYSTLKVQPAELEDSGVYFCASSHGTDEQLFGPGTRLTVL.

CDR3 protein: CASSSRTGRRYEQYF. The chain links TRBV5-4 to TRBJ2-7; TCRdb's D gene call, TRBD1, goes unchecked for lack of DNA. Germline-derived CDR1 and CDR2 are SGHNT and YYREEE (reference sequence). The CDR3 runs 15 residues.

The chain joins TRBV6-6 to TRBJ2-5; TCRdb's D gene call, TRBD1, goes unchecked for lack of DNA. Germline lookup yields CDR1 MNHNY and CDR2 SVGAGI (reference sequence). The CDR3 has 14 amino acids. This chain's CDR3 is CASITGEYQETQYF.

The rearrangement links TRBV28 to TRBJ1-1; no DNA is available, so the TRBD1 call from TCRdb remains unchecked. This CDR3 is 14 amino acids long. The germline CDR1 and CDR2 sequences are MDHEN and SYDVKM. The CDR3 region is CASSFRGLVTEAFF.

V and J are TRBV15 and TRBJ2-7; checking the TCRdb D call of TRBD1 is not possible without DNA. Germline CDR1 and CDR2: LNHNV and YYDKDF (reference sequence). The CDR3 sequence is 15 residues long. Here the CDR3 reads CATSIIGQGDYEQYF.

The chain employs TRBV6-1 and TRBJ2-5; TCRdb calls TRBD2, which cannot be checked without DNA. This CDR3 region has 16 residues. Germline CDR1 reads MNHNS; CDR2 reads SASEGT. CDR3 amino acids: CASSVLAGGMPETQYF.

This sequence joins TRBV7-9 and TRBJ2-7; TCRdb picks TRBD1, but there is no DNA to check that call. This CDR3 region has 13 residues. Germline V gene data show CDR1 as SEHNR and CDR2 as FQNEAQ (reference sequence). The CDR3 spells CASSFVGTGEQYF.

V and J are TRBV11-3 and TRBJ2-5; TCRdb designates TRBD1, a call that cannot be tested without DNA. The CDR3 extends over 14 amino acids. Germline CDR1 SGHNT, CDR2 YENEEA. The chain's CDR3 is CASSPRGRGETQYF.

CDR3: CASSAANTEAFF. The rearrangement links TRBV11-2 to TRBJ1-1. CDR3 length: 12 amino acids. From germline, CDR1 is SGHAT and CDR2 FQNNGV. Supplemented by reference TRBV11-2 and TRBJ1-1, the full variable domain reads EAGVAQSPRYKIIEKRQSVAFWCNPISGHATLYWYQQILGQGPKLLIQFQNNGVVDDSQLPKDRFSAERLKGVDSTLKIQPAKLEDSAVYLCASSAANTEAFFGQGTRLTVV.

The chain joins TRBV21-1 to TRBJ2-2; TCRdb calls TRBD1, which cannot be checked without DNA. TRBV21-1 is recorded as a pseudogene. CDR3 length equals 16 residues. CDR3 in amino acids: CASSISGTRNTGELFF.

This chain connects TRBV28 to TRBJ2-7; there is no DNA to check the TCRdb D call of TRBD2. Looked up from germline, CDR1 is MDHEN and CDR2 is SYDVKM. The CDR3 has 14 amino acids. The CDR3 region is CASRSGLAVYDQYF.

This chain joins TRBV19 and TRBJ1-2; there is no DNA to check the TCRdb D call of TRBD1. This CDR3 has 14 amino acids. CDR1 is LNHDA and CDR2 is SQIVND in the germline V gene (reference sequence). CDR3 residues: CASNNNRDSYGYTF.

The gene calls are TRBV9 and TRBJ2-3; the D call from TCRdb, TRBD1, cannot be confirmed without DNA. This CDR3 has 16 amino acids. Germline CDR1 reads SGDLS; CDR2 reads YYNGEE. Here the CDR3 reads CASSHGGGGPPDTQYF.

This CDR3 reads CASSYELTGWDSPLHF. The V call is TRBV6-5, the J call TRBJ1-6. Germline V lookup: CDR1 MNHEY, CDR2 SVGAGI. The CDR3 runs to 16 residues.

CDR3 residues: CASSFISVGANYGYTF. The chain combines TRBV27 with TRBJ1-2. Germline V gives CDR1 MNHEY, CDR2 SMNVEV (reference sequence). This CDR3 spans 16 amino acids.

The genes are TRBV7-9 and TRBJ2-5; TCRdb designates TRBD2, a call that cannot be tested without DNA. The CDR3 spans 16 residues. CDR1 SEHNR and CDR2 FQNEAQ come from the germline V gene (reference sequence). The chain's CDR3 is CASSSNRDSKAETQYF.

V usage is TRBV9 and J usage is TRBJ1-2; the TCRdb call, TRBD1, lacks DNA for checking. The germline V gene encodes CDR1 SGDLS and CDR2 YYNGEE. This CDR3 has 13 residues. The CDR3 sequence is CASSETGVDGYTF. The entire variable domain, with the rest obtained from reference TRBV9 and TRBJ1-2, is as follows: DSGVTQTPKHLITATGQRVTLRCSPRSGDLSVYWYQQSLDQGLQFLIQYYNGEERAKGNILERFSAQQFPDLHSELNLSSLELGDSALYFCASSETGVDGYTFGSGTRLTVV.

The V and J genes are TRBV7-9 and TRBJ1-1; TCRdb calls TRBD1, which cannot be checked without DNA. The germline V gene encodes CDR1 SEHNR and CDR2 FQNEAQ (reference sequence). The CDR3 is made up of 16 amino acids. CDR3 sequence reads: CASSLGVEGAWTEAFF.

V gene TRBV28 combines with J gene TRBJ2-5. Germline CDR1 reads MDHEN; CDR2 reads SYDVKM. The CDR3 runs 14 residues. CDR3: CASSFRLEAETQYF.

The chain combines TRBV4-1 with TRBJ2-5; without DNA, the TCRdb call of TRBD2 cannot be checked. The germline CDR1 and CDR2 sequences are MGHRA and YSYEKL. The CDR3 sequence is 16 residues long. CDR3 residues: CASSHPGWAAQETQYF.

The rearrangement uses TRBV4-1 and TRBJ2-7; with no DNA, the TCRdb D assignment of TRBD1 cannot be verified. Germline assignment: CDR1 MGHRA and CDR2 YSYEKL. The CDR3 covers 14 residues. The CDR3 reads CASSQGDKSYEQYF.

The chain couples TRBV12-3 or TRBV12-4 to TRBJ2-1. The CDR3 has 13 amino acids. The CDR3 reads CASSFTAWNEQFF.

The chain links TRBV2 to TRBJ2-3; no DNA is available, so the TRBD2 call from TCRdb remains unchecked. The CDR3 consists of 15 residues. Germline CDR1 is SNHLY and CDR2 is FYNNEI. CDR3 region: CASKGGSGITDTQYF.